The present T cell receptor (beta chain) was sequenced within a study of shared clonotypes between healthy human individuals. The germline V gene encodes CDR1 MDHEN and CDR2 SYDVKM. CDR3 length: 14 residues. J gave up 3 bases and V 5 bases, and 5 bases lay outside the gene matches. Assay: immunoSEQ multiplex PCR; the TCRdb copy retains only in-frame clones and omits some. This table holds fewer than 850,000 clones, 90% found once. The rearrangement joins TRBV28 to TRBJ2-3, with 7 positions matching TRBD2. The specimen was memory CD8+ T cells from PBMCs. Subset reported: CD45RO+ cells pooled with CCR7-negative TemRA cells. The TCR was taken from a man between 18 and 29 years old in good health. Some clones in this sample may be carry-over from other donors' samples. The CDR3 region is CASSILRETDTQYF. The CDR3 DNA follows: TGTGCCAGCAGTATCCTGCGGGAGACAGATACGCAGTATTTT.